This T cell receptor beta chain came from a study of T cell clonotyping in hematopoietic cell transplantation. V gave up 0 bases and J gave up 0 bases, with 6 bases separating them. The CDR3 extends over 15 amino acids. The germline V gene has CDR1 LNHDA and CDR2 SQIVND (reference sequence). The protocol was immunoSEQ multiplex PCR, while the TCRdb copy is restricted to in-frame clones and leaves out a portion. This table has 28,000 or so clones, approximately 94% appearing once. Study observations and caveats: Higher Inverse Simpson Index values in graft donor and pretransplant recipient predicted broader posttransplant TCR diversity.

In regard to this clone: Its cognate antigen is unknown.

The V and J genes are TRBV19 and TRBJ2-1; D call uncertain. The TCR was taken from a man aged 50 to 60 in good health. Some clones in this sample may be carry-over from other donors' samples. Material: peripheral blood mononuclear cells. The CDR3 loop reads CASSIELSSYNEQFF. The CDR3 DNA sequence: TGTGCCAGTAGTATAGAACTCAGCTCCTACAATGAGCAGTTCTTC.